Given below is one TCR beta chain in context. Its specificity is not known. Here immunoSEQ multiplex PCR was the method, and the copy in TCRdb shows in-frame clones only, minus some. Of over 400,000 clones in the sample, approximately 92% were seen once. Treatment in this sample: some 20 received Ad26.COV2.S at low or high dose, single or two shots; a few received placebo; per-sample allocation not given. Each sample was drawn 63 days after the first injection (of vaccine or placebo). This entry is derived from a study of Ad26.COV2.S vaccination and SARS-CoV-2 variants. In the study overall: In the COV1001 trial, the donor was in the Ad26.COV2.S arm. Doses of Ad26.COV2.S were injected into muscle once or twice, 56 days apart.

Study-level points and caveats: Substantial response breadth was reportedly seen for spike-specific CD8+ and CD4+ T cells after vaccination. Total T cell responses were possibly underestimated by TCR breadth and depth analyses.

Sequenced here: peripheral blood, sampled in a trial of Ad26.COV2.S vaccine versus placebo. The clonotype originates from a person aged 18-65 years who received the Ad26.COV2.S COVID-19 vaccine or a placebo.

The CDR3 DNA is TGTGCCAGCAGTACACCTGCTGGAGCGGAGGATGGCTACACCTTC. Translating it yields CASSTPAGAEDGYTF. V and J are TRBV6-5 and TRBJ1-2; D not certain. The CDR3 runs to 15 residues. V lost 5 bases to trimming and J lost 6 bases, with 19 bases between them. In germline, CDR1 is MNHEY, CDR2 SVGAGI.